This T cell receptor (beta chain) was retrieved from a study of PD-L1 blockade in urothelial cancer. The wider study: The study recovered a median of about 140,000 T cells per blood sample.

This clone occurred a few times. The time point was: pretreatment peripheral blood. Germline CDR1 SGHNT, CDR2 YYREEE (reference sequence). CDR3 length: 14 residues. The V end lost 4 bases, the J end lost 6 bases, and 17 bases lay between the germline ends. Each PCR received spiked synthetic TCR analog templates. Measured with immunoSEQ multiplex PCR; TCRdb has only the in-frame clones, and not every one. The table has about 87,000 clones, around 83% seen once; the top ten hold around 2.1%. The chain is built from TRBV5-4 and TRBJ2-7; D is ambiguous. This clonotype was obtained from a man aged 55 to 70 with urothelial cancer. The sample consisted of PBMCs, taken around atezolizumab (anti-PD-L1) treatment. CDR3 loop: CASSLPLPGSEQYF. CDR3 nucleotides: TGTGCCAGCAGCCTACCCTTGCCAGGTTCCGAGCAGTACTTC.